What follows are 23 T cell receptor beta chains derived from one specimen sequenced in a study of cytomegalovirus exposure and HLA in healthy donors. Vbeta (60) and Jbeta (13) primers were used in the PCR. Here immunoSEQ multiplex PCR was the method, and the copy in TCRdb shows in-frame clones only, minus some. The sample has about 200,000 clones; 70% to 85% are singletons. Material for sequencing was PBMCs. The origin of the receptors is a woman in her thirties in good health and CMV-seropositive.

This clone was detected only once. The rearrangement links TRBV27 to TRBJ2-1, with a tentative D call TRBD2 (6 bases). V dropped 5 bases and J dropped 5 bases, with 10 bases sitting between them. This CDR3 is 13 amino acids long. Per the germline V gene, CDR1 is MNHEY and CDR2 is SMNVEV (reference sequence). CDR3 DNA sequence: TGTGCCAGCAGTCCTGGGACTCACAATGAGCAGTTCTTC. This sequence encodes CASSPGTHNEQFF.

The chain recombines TRBV19 with TRBJ1-5; 8 nucleotides align to TRBD1. CDR1 and CDR2 from the germline V gene are LNHDA and SQIVND (reference sequence). This CDR3 has 19 amino acids. V was clipped by 5 bases and J by 0 bases; unmatched bases: 15. CDR3 sequence (DNA): TGTGCCAGTAGTCGCTTCGCCGGGACAGGACTAAATAGCAATCAGCCCCAGCATTTT. Translated, it gives CASSRFAGTGLNSNQPQHF. Drawing the rest from reference TRBV19 and TRBJ1-5, the complete variable domain is DGGITQSPKYLFRKEGQNVTLSCEQNLNHDAMYWYRQDPGQGLRLIYYSQIVNDFQKGDIAEGYSVSREKKESFPLTVTSAQKNPTAFYLCASSRFAGTGLNSNQPQHFGDGTRLSIL.

The genes are TRBV29-1 and TRBJ2-3, with TRBD2 identical over 10 bases. Germline loops: CDR1 SQVTM, CDR2 ANQGSEA. The CDR3 covers 15 residues. Losses at the gene ends were 4 bases for V and 2 bases for J; bases not matched to a gene: 6. In DNA form, the CDR3 reads TGCAGCGTTGCAGGTCTAGCGGGGGTCACAGATACGCAGTATTTT. This encodes CSVAGLAGVTDTQYF.

A remark on this clone: An end of the junction differs from the germline gene, which may be a read error. The chain joins TRBV9 to TRBJ2-7; D may be TRBD1 (5 bases). CDR3 length equals 15 residues. Looked up from germline, CDR1 is SGDLS and CDR2 is YYNGEE. The CDR3 here is CASSVGPRVSHEQYF. The CDR3 DNA sequence: TGTGCCAGCAGCGTAGGACCCAGGGTCTCCCACGAGCAGTACTTC.

The chain couples TRBV7-9 to TRBJ1-5; TRBD1 matches at 7 bases. This CDR3 has 13 residues. The V gene's germline CDR1 is SEHNR and CDR2 FQNEAQ (reference sequence). The junction had 5 bases not matched to a gene; V was cut back by 1 base and J by 11 bases. CDR3 amino acids: CASSLGDSPSQHF. In DNA, the CDR3 is TGTGCCAGCAGCTTAGGGGACAGTCCATCCCAGCATTTT.

The chain has TRBV5-4 and TRBJ1-2; D gene unclear. The CDR3 loop spans 13 amino acids. CDR1 and CDR2 (germline): SGHNT, YYREEE (reference sequence). The V end lost 4 bases, the J end lost 4 bases, and 11 bases lay between the germline ends. In DNA, the CDR3 is TGTGCCAGCAGCCCCGAGGGTTTCTATGGCTACACCTTC. This sequence encodes CASSPEGFYGYTF.

The chain couples TRBV4-2 to TRBJ2-7; 8 nucleotides agree with TRBD1. Looked up from germline, CDR1 is LGHNA and CDR2 is YNFKEQ. With V trimmed by 0 bases and J by 3 bases, 13 bases remained unmatched. The CDR3 runs 18 residues. The CDR3 DNA sequence: TGTGCCAGCAGCCAAGATGGGGGTCACGGACAGGGTTACTACGAGCAGTACTTC. This encodes CASSQDGGHGQGYYEQYF.

This CDR3 is CASSQRTRPDTQYF. CDR3 DNA sequence: TGTGCCAGCAGCCAGCGGACTAGGCCAGATACGCAGTATTTT. The rearrangement uses TRBV13 and TRBJ2-3; 7 bases agree with TRBD2. The ends lost 5 bases at V and 4 bases at J; junction bases unmatched: 6. The germline V gene encodes CDR1 PRHDT and CDR2 FYEKMQ (reference sequence). The CDR3 has 14 amino acids.

DNA of the CDR3: TGTGCCAGCCAGACGTCCCGGGACACTGAAGCTTTCTTT. It codes for CASQTSRDTEAFF. The chain employs TRBV10-3 and TRBJ1-1; D not certain. V gave up 10 bases and J gave up 3 bases, with 15 bases separating them. Germline assignment: CDR1 ENHRY and CDR2 SYGVKD. The CDR3 has 13 amino acids.

CDR3 nucleotide sequence: TGTGCCAGCAGTGAACTGGGTACAGTTCAGCCCCAGCATTTT. Translated: CASSELGTVQPQHF. V and J are TRBV2 and TRBJ1-5; D gene uncertain. The V end was cut by 2 bases, the J end by 6 bases, with 11 bases between. From germline, CDR1 is SNHLY and CDR2 FYNNEI. The CDR3 loop spans 14 amino acids.

CDR3 amino acids: CASSLDRGGNTEAFF. The CDR3, as DNA: TGTGCCAGCAGCTTGGACAGGGGCGGGAACACTGAAGCTTTCTTT. This chain connects TRBV5-6 to TRBJ1-1; 7 bases agree with TRBD1. CDR3 length: 15 amino acids. V shed 0 bases, J shed 1 base, and the junction held 3 bases outside the gene matches. The germline V gene has CDR1 SGHDT and CDR2 YYEEEE.

In its sample, this clone was seen once. V is TRBV2 and J is TRBJ2-7; 8 bases agree with TRBD1. Germline V CDR1 and CDR2: SNHLY, FYNNEI. The V segment lost 4 bases and the J segment 5 bases; nucleotides outside the gene matches: 10. The CDR3 contains 15 residues. CDR3 sequence (DNA): TGTGCCAGCAGTGGGTGGACAGGGAGGAATAACGAGCAGTACTTC. This gives the protein CASSGWTGRNNEQYF.

The chain employs TRBV6-1 and TRBJ1-5; possibly TRBD1 for D (6 bases). The V end lost 7 bases, the J end lost 9 bases, and 13 bases lay between the germline ends. CDR1 is MNHNS and CDR2 is SASEGT in the germline V gene. This CDR3 region has 12 residues. In nucleotides, the CDR3 is TGTGCCAGCAATCAGGGGTGGCGGCCCCAGCATTTT. This gives the protein CASNQGWRPQHF.

This sequence joins TRBV4-3 and TRBJ2-7, with a possible D match to TRBD2 (5 bases). CDR1 is LGHNA, CDR2 YSLEER, per germline. Between the trimmed V and J ends, which lost 1 base and 3 bases, there was a span of 13 bases. The CDR3 totals 15 residues. The CDR3 spells CASSQGTGNYYEQYF. The DNA of the CDR3 is TGCGCCAGCAGCCAAGGGACGGGGAATTACTACGAGCAGTACTTC.

The rearrangement joins TRBV4-3 to TRBJ1-2; D unresolved. The V end lost 0 bases, the J end lost 1 base, and 6 bases lay between the germline ends. The CDR3 runs to 14 residues. Per the germline V gene, CDR1 is LGHNA and CDR2 is YSLEER. The CDR3 bases are TGCGCCAGCAGCCAAGAGGAGATTAACTATGGCTACACCTTC. Protein sequence: CASSQEEINYGYTF.

This clone was observed a handful of times. The rearrangement uses TRBV18 and TRBJ2-2; TRBD2 aligns across 7 bases. Trimming removed 0 bases from V and 6 bases from J; junction bases left unmatched: 10. There are 17 residues in the CDR3. The germline CDR1 and CDR2 sequences are KGHSH and LQKENI. CDR3 region: CASSPPNPGGRAGELFF. CDR3 DNA: TGTGCCAGCTCACCACCGAACCCGGGGGGAAGGGCCGGGGAGCTGTTTTTT.

The genes are TRBV9 and TRBJ1-5; TRBD1 is a possible D gene (6 bases). The germline V and J ends were trimmed by 3 bases and 0 bases, with 10 bases remaining between them. The CDR3 totals 15 residues. From germline, CDR1 is SGDLS and CDR2 YYNGEE. The CDR3: CASSAEGVSNQPQHF. CDR3 bases: TGTGCCAGCAGCGCCGAGGGGGTTAGCAATCAGCCCCAGCATTTT.

In its sample, this clone was seen a few times. The J gene is TRBJ2-5, the V gene TRBV7-8; the match to TRBD2 covers 8 bases. CDR1 is SGHVS and CDR2 is FQNEAQ in the germline V gene. Unmatched junction bases numbered 13, after V lost 4 bases and J lost 9 bases. The CDR3 is 15 amino acids. This chain's CDR3 is CASSSRGGRLRAQYF. CDR3 nucleotide sequence: TGTGCCAGCAGCTCACGGGGGGGCCGTCTGAGGGCCCAGTACTTC. Looking up the rest from reference TRBV7-8 and TRBJ2-5 gives the full variable domain: GAGVSQSPRYKVAKRGQDVALRCDPISGHVSLFWYQQALGQGPEFLTYFQNEAQLDKSGLPSDRFFAERPEGSVSTLKIQRTQQEDSAVYLCASSSRGGRLRAQYFGPGTRLLVL.

This clone was seen only once. V is TRBV5-5 and J is TRBJ2-7; D may be TRBD1 (6 bases). The CDR3 extends over 14 amino acids. Trimming shortened V by 5 bases and J by 0 bases, and 12 bases separated the two germline ends. Germline assignment: CDR1 SGHKS and CDR2 YYEKEE (reference sequence). The CDR3 sequence is CASRWTASSYEQYF. CDR3 bases: TGTGCCAGCAGATGGACAGCTAGCTCCTACGAGCAGTACTTC.

The CDR3 region has the DNA TGCAGCGTTGAAACCCGGGACAGGGGTGGCTATGGCTACACCTTC. This codes for CSVETRDRGGYGYTF. V gene TRBV29-1 combines with J gene TRBJ1-2; 10 bases fit TRBD1. This CDR3 comprises 15 residues. Germline V gene lookup returns CDR1 SQVTM and CDR2 ANQGSEA. V was clipped by 2 bases and J by 4 bases; unmatched bases: 7.

The chain combines TRBV5-4 with TRBJ2-2, with a possible D match to TRBD2 (5 bases). The length of the CDR3 is 15 residues. The V end lost 4 bases, the J end lost 0 bases, and 10 bases lay between the germline ends. Germline-derived CDR1 and CDR2 are SGHNT and YYREEE (reference sequence). The CDR3 region has the DNA TGTGCCAGCAGCCCTGGACTCCCGAACACCGGGGAGCTGTTTTTT. Its translation is CASSPGLPNTGELFF.

The rearrangement joins TRBV15 to TRBJ1-4; 7 bases agree with TRBD1. The V gene end was trimmed by 3 bases and the J gene end by 8 bases; junction bases not matched to a gene: 3. This CDR3 has 13 amino acids. Germline V gives CDR1 LNHNV, CDR2 YYDKDF (reference sequence). DNA for the CDR3: TGTGCCACCAGCAGGGACAGGCAGGAAAAACTGTTTTTT. Translating it yields CATSRDRQEKLFF.

The DNA of the CDR3 is TGTGCCAGCAGCTTTATGAGTAATGAAGCTTTCTTT. Protein product: CASSFMSNEAFF. V gene TRBV7-9 combines with J gene TRBJ1-1; no clear D gene. The germline V gene has CDR1 SEHNR and CDR2 FQNEAQ (reference sequence). The CDR3 length is 12 residues. The V and J ends lost 3 bases and 7 bases respectively, with 9 bases between them.